Below are 32 T cell receptor beta chains sequenced from a single sample in a study of regulatory T cells in long-lasting Graves disease. Building of the TCR beta libraries involved iRepertoire HTBI primers and Arm-PCR of CDR3 regions. One entry per CDR3 protein, called by TCRdb with MiXCR from the multiplex PCR reads. The sample shows some 470,000 distinct CDR3 sequences, 20% to 25% of them seen only once. As to time point: persistent/refractory GD, antithyroid drugs over 5 years with positive TRAb. Scientists built the TCR library using RNA that was extracted from PBMCs. Sample: peripheral blood mononuclear cells (PBMCs), taken when the disease was refractory, from a patient treated with antithyroid drugs. The receptors were gathered from a female donor with Graves disease.

This clonotype was detected ten times or more. V and J are TRBV6-1 and TRBJ1-1, with D unresolved. The CDR3 has 13 residues. Germline loops: CDR1 MNHNS, CDR2 SASEGT. V was trimmed by 6 bases and J by 1 base, leaving 9 bases between them. The CDR3 nucleotides read TGTGCCAGCAGGCCCGGGTGGAACACTGAAGCTTTCTTT. Translating it yields CASRPGWNTEAFF.

This clonotype has at least ten counts. The chain combines TRBV28 with TRBJ1-5; a possible D gene is TRBD1 (6 bases). Germline V lookup: CDR1 MDHEN, CDR2 SYDVKM. The CDR3 covers 13 residues. With 6 bases removed from V and 6 bases from J, the gap between germline ends came to 12 bases. For the CDR3, the DNA is TGTGCCAGCAGCTTAGGGGGGAGTCAGCCCCAGCATTTT. The encoded protein is CASSLGGSQPQHF.

This clonotype was counted many times. V gene TRBV28 combines with J gene TRBJ1-5; tentatively, D is TRBD1 (5 bases). Germline V gene data show CDR1 as MDHEN and CDR2 as SYDVKM. Trimming removed 6 bases at V and 10 bases at J, with 13 bases between. The CDR3 has 12 residues. In DNA form, the CDR3 reads TGTGCCAGCAGCCGGGGCTCGAGACCCCAGCATTTT. Its protein is CASSRGSRPQHF.

The rearrangement links TRBV29-1 to TRBJ2-7; 9 nucleotides align to TRBD2. V lost 6 bases, J lost 5 bases, and 8 bases stayed unmatched. In germline, CDR1 is SQVTM, CDR2 ANQGSEA. The CDR3 spans 13 residues. This CDR3 is CSVRGLASHEQYF. For the CDR3, the DNA is TGCAGCGTCCGGGGACTAGCTAGCCACGAGCAGTACTTC.

This clonotype was observed many times. This chain links TRBV6-1 with TRBJ2-7; TRBD2 agrees at 13 bases. Germline CDR1 MNHNS, CDR2 SASEGT. The CDR3 has 15 residues. The V segment lost 5 bases and the J segment 6 bases; nucleotides outside the gene matches: 7. The CDR3 bases are TGTGCCAGCAGTCGGACTAGCGGGAGTATCTTCGAGCAGTACTTC. Translating it yields CASSRTSGSIFEQYF.

The gene calls are TRBV5-6 and TRBJ1-1, with 10 bases aligning to TRBD1. The CDR3 sequence is 16 residues long. The germline CDR1 and CDR2 sequences are SGHDT and YYEEEE. The V gene end was trimmed by 0 bases and the J gene end by 1 base; junction bases not matched to a gene: 3. This CDR3 is CASSLADRGPNTEAFF. The CDR3 region has the DNA TGTGCCAGCAGCTTGGCCGACAGGGGGCCGAACACTGAAGCTTTCTTT.

The chain is built from TRBV28 and TRBJ2-1; 10 bases agree with TRBD2. Unmatched junction bases numbered 7, after V lost 6 bases and J lost 5 bases. The CDR3 extends over 15 amino acids. CDR1 is MDHEN, CDR2 SYDVKM, per germline. Written as DNA, the CDR3 is TGTGCCAGCAGCCCGTTAGCGGGAGGCCACAATGAGCAGTTCTTC. Translating gives CASSPLAGGHNEQFF. Complete variable domain (other parts from reference TRBV28 and TRBJ2-1): DVKVTQSSRYLVKRTGEKVFLECVQDMDHENMFWYRQDPGLGLRLIYFSYDVKMKEKGDIPEGYSVSREKKERFSLILESASTNQTSMYLCASSPLAGGHNEQFFGPGTRLTVL.

The V and J genes are TRBV5-1 and TRBJ2-7; tentatively, D is TRBD1 (6 bases). Between the trimmed V and J ends, which lost 5 bases and 2 bases, there was a span of 14 bases. Germline CDR1 SGHRS, CDR2 YFSETQ. The CDR3 loop spans 14 amino acids. The chain's CDR3 is CASRSYRDPYEQYF. CDR3 DNA sequence: TGCGCCAGCAGGTCTTACAGGGATCCCTACGAGCAGTACTTC.

This clonotype was counted many times. The CDR3 loop is CASSLDGGNQPQHF. The DNA of the CDR3 is TGCGCCAGCAGCTTGGATGGTGGCAATCAGCCCCAGCATTTT. The chain couples TRBV5-1 to TRBJ1-5; D is uncertain. The V gene lost 0 bases and the J gene lost 2 bases, with 6 bases spanning the gap. Germline CDR1 reads SGHRS; CDR2 reads YFSETQ. The CDR3 covers 14 residues. The whole variable domain, remainder taken from reference TRBV5-1 and TRBJ1-5, is KAGVTQTPRYLIKTRGQQVTLSCSPISGHRSVSWYQQTPGQGLQFLFEYFSETQRNKGNFPGRFSGRQFSNSRSEMNVSTLELGDSALYLCASSLDGGNQPQHFGDGTRLSIL.

As for this clonotype: A clone one base away is much larger, so this may be a read error. The missing conserved phenylalanine or tryptophan at the end of this CDR3 makes a read error likely. V gene TRBV18 combines with J gene TRBJ1-1; no firm D call. This CDR3 spans 14 amino acids. CDR1 is KGHSH, CDR2 LQKENI, per germline. Trimming shortened V by 4 bases and J by 3 bases, and 12 bases separated the two germline ends. In DNA, the CDR3 is TGTGCCAGCTCACGAGTGGGCAGACACACTGAAGCTTTCCTT. It specifies CASSRVGRHTEAFL.

Notes on this clonotype: Because it lacks the conserved phenylalanine or tryptophan at the end, this CDR3 is likely a read error. This chain links TRBV2 with TRBJ2-4, with a possible D match to TRBD1 (6 bases). V was cut by 7 bases and J by 7 bases, with 17 bases left in between. The CDR3 totals 14 residues. Germline V gene data show CDR1 as SNHLY and CDR2 as FYNNEI. The CDR3 DNA follows: TGTGCCAGCACCCCCCAACAGGGATGGAACATTCAGTACCTC. Protein sequence: CASTPQQGWNIQYL.

This clonotype has just a few counts. The V and J genes are TRBV28 and TRBJ2-7; 9 bases fit TRBD1. V lost 6 bases, J lost 6 bases, and 15 bases stayed unmatched. The length of the CDR3 is 16 residues. Germline V lookup: CDR1 MDHEN, CDR2 SYDVKM. The CDR3 nucleotides read TGTGCCAGCAGCCCGGGACAGGGACCCCCGTGGATCGAGCAGTACTTC. It codes for CASSPGQGPPWIEQYF. The full variable domain, rest sourced from reference TRBV28 and TRBJ2-7, is DVKVTQSSRYLVKRTGEKVFLECVQDMDHENMFWYRQDPGLGLRLIYFSYDVKMKEKGDIPEGYSVSREKKERFSLILESASTNQTSMYLCASSPGQGPPWIEQYFGPGTRLTVT.

The table lists this clonotype with many counts. This chain's CDR3 is CASSYQVGQGAYEQYF. The CDR3 DNA is TGTGCCAGCAGTTACCAAGTAGGGCAGGGGGCCTACGAGCAGTACTTC. The chain recombines TRBV6-5 with TRBJ2-7, with 7 bases aligning to TRBD1. Losses at the gene ends were 2 bases for V and 2 bases for J; bases not matched to a gene: 9. The CDR3 runs to 16 residues. Per germline, CDR1 MNHEY and CDR2 SVGAGI.

This clonotype was counted ten times or more. V and J are TRBV12-3 or TRBV12-4 and TRBJ2-6; D not certain. The CDR3 spans 13 residues. The V end was cut by 6 bases, the J end by 4 bases, with 7 bases between. CDR3 amino acids: CASSPAGANVLTF. CDR3 DNA: TGTGCCAGCAGCCCCGCGGGGGCCAACGTCCTGACTTTC.

The gene calls are TRBV20-1 and TRBJ2-7, with 8 bases that match TRBD2. Germline V CDR1 and CDR2: DFQATT, SNEGSKA (reference sequence). CDR3 length: 16 amino acids. The V and J ends lost 0 bases and 7 bases, in that order; junction bases with no gene match: 14. The CDR3 is CSAREAGGPVRWEQYF. The CDR3 nucleotides read TGCAGTGCTAGAGAGGCGGGGGGCCCCGTACGGTGGGAGCAGTACTTC.

With respect to this clonotype: This may be a read error, as it is one base from a much larger clone. The missing conserved phenylalanine or tryptophan at the end of this CDR3 makes a read error likely. The gene calls are TRBV10-3 and TRBJ2-2, with 9 nucleotides matching TRBD2. Losses at the gene ends were 10 bases for V and 6 bases for J; bases not matched to a gene: 9. The CDR3 contains 14 residues. CDR1 and CDR2 from the germline V gene are ENHRY and SYGVKD. CDR3 loop: CATAPSGGPGELFL. The CDR3 DNA follows: TGTGCCACCGCCCCCAGCGGGGGGCCCGGGGAGCTGTTTCTT.

This chain links TRBV20-1 with TRBJ2-5; 9 nucleotides align to TRBD1. The CDR3 spans 13 residues. Trimming at V came to 8 bases and at J to 1 base, leaving 5 bases not matched to a gene. Germline V gene sequence: CDR1 DFQATT, CDR2 SNEGSKA (reference sequence). The chain's CDR3 is CSKDRGIQETQYF. DNA of the CDR3: TGCAGTAAGGACAGGGGAATCCAAGAGACCCAGTACTTC.

This clonotype was recorded at least ten times. V gene TRBV2 combines with J gene TRBJ1-2; 12 nucleotides match TRBD1. CDR1 and CDR2 (germline): SNHLY, FYNNEI. This CDR3 has 17 residues. V lost 2 bases and J lost 2; bases outside the gene matches: 6. The chain's CDR3 is CASSELGTGGANYGYTF. The DNA of the CDR3 is TGTGCCAGCAGTGAATTGGGGACAGGGGGCGCGAACTATGGCTACACCTTC.

The V gene is TRBV4-1, the J gene TRBJ1-1; D not resolved. Germline loops: CDR1 MGHRA, CDR2 YSYEKL. Trimming took off 7 bases at V and 4 bases at J, with 16 bases between the two ends. The CDR3 is 14 residues long. The CDR3 sequence is CASNQDWGATEAFF. The CDR3, as DNA: TGCGCCAGCAACCAGGATTGGGGAGCCACTGAAGCTTTCTTT.

As regards this clonotype: Sequence at one end of the junction differs from germline and may be a read error. CDR3 nucleotides: TGTGCCAGCAGCTTGGGGACACACACTGAAGTTTTCTTT. It yields the protein CASSLGTHTEVFF. This rearrangement joins TRBV13 to TRBJ1-1, with a tentative D call TRBD1 (6 bases). From germline, CDR1 is PRHDT and CDR2 FYEKMQ (reference sequence). This CDR3 is 13 amino acids long. The complete variable domain, with remaining parts taken from reference TRBV13 and TRBJ1-1, reads AAGVIQSPRHLIKEKRETATLKCYPIPRHDTVYWYQQGPGQDPQFLISFYEKMQSDKGSIPDRFSAQQFSDYHSELNMSSLELGDSALYFCASSLGTHTEVFFGQGTRLTVV.

This clonotype was seen ten or more times. The chain recombines TRBV28 with TRBJ1-5; D remains ambiguous. The CDR3 totals 15 residues. V shed 6 bases and J shed 0 bases, with 12 bases lying between them. Germline CDR1 and CDR2: MDHEN and SYDVKM. CDR3 sequence (DNA): TGTGCCAGCAGCCTGGCGCAGTATAGCAATCAGCCCCAGCATTTT. This sequence encodes CASSLAQYSNQPQHF. The full variable domain, its missing parts supplied by reference TRBV28 and TRBJ1-5, is DVKVTQSSRYLVKRTGEKVFLECVQDMDHENMFWYRQDPGLGLRLIYFSYDVKMKEKGDIPEGYSVSREKKERFSLILESASTNQTSMYLCASSLAQYSNQPQHFGDGTRLSIL.

This clonotype was seen at least ten times. J is TRBJ1-3 and V is TRBV28; unclear D gene. In germline, CDR1 is MDHEN, CDR2 SYDVKM. CDR3 length: 14 amino acids. Trimming shortened V by 6 bases and J by 0 bases, and 9 bases separated the two germline ends. DNA for the CDR3: TGTGCCAGCAGCCCTGGGTTCTCTGGAAACACCATATATTTT. This translates into CASSPGFSGNTIYF.

This clonotype was seen many times. The chain recombines TRBV28 with TRBJ2-5; 9 bases map to TRBD2. V trimming: 1 base; J trimming: 2 bases; junction bases outside the gene matches: 8. Germline lookup yields CDR1 MDHEN and CDR2 SYDVKM. The CDR3 spans 17 residues. CDR3 bases: TGTGCCAGCAGTTTATTCCATCAAGCGGGAGGACAAGAGACCCAGTACTTC. This sequence encodes CASSLFHQAGGQETQYF.

This clonotype was seen only a few times. The chain carries TRBV10-3 and TRBJ2-6; 9 bases match TRBD1. Germline CDR1 and CDR2: ENHRY and SYGVKD. The CDR3 length is 17 residues. The J segment lost 4 bases and the V segment lost 10 bases, leaving 14 bases of the junction unmatched. The CDR3 DNA reads TGTGCCACCGGATGGGGGGACAGGGCAGACGGGGCCAACGTCCTGACTTTC. It is translated as CATGWGDRADGANVLTF.

The table lists this clonotype with a few counts. V usage is TRBV15 and J usage is TRBJ2-7; 8 bases line up with TRBD1. Per germline, CDR1 LNHNV and CDR2 YYDKDF (reference sequence). There are 13 residues in the CDR3. V shed 3 bases, J shed 6 bases, and the junction held 4 bases outside the gene matches. The chain's CDR3 is CATSSRDRGEQYF. CDR3 DNA: TGTGCCACCAGCAGCCGAGACAGGGGCGAGCAGTACTTC.

This clonotype was seen only a few times. The V gene is TRBV7-9, the J gene TRBJ1-3; D gene uncertain. This CDR3 is 14 amino acids long. Trimming removed 7 bases from V and 1 base from J, with 11 bases in between. The germline V gene encodes CDR1 SEHNR and CDR2 FQNEAQ (reference sequence). The CDR3 DNA reads TGTGCCAGCAACCTCGGGGAATCTGGAAACACCATATATTTT. Amino acid sequence: CASNLGESGNTIYF.

This clonotype was seen repeatedly, ten times or more. This chain links TRBV28 with TRBJ2-5; 12 bases agree with TRBD2. Germline V gene lookup returns CDR1 MDHEN and CDR2 SYDVKM. This CDR3 spans 15 amino acids. With V trimmed by 7 bases and J by 5 bases, 8 bases remained unmatched. CDR3 in DNA: TGTGCCAGCACACAACTAGCGGGGGGTAGGGAGACCCAGTACTTC. Residues: CASTQLAGGRETQYF.

This sequence joins TRBV7-9 and TRBJ2-2; TRBD1 aligns across 9 bases. This CDR3 comprises 17 residues. CDR1 and CDR2 from the germline V gene are SEHNR and FQNEAQ (reference sequence). V was clipped by 5 bases and J by 2 bases; unmatched bases: 9. CDR3 amino acids: CASSPPGTGFNTGELFF. The CDR3 coding sequence is TGTGCCAGCAGCCCTCCCGGGACAGGGTTTAACACCGGGGAGCTGTTTTTT.

The chain has TRBV6-2 or TRBV6-3 and TRBJ1-1, with D uncertain. This CDR3 spans 14 amino acids. The V end lost 4 bases, the J end lost 7 bases, and 16 bases lay between the germline ends. The germline gives CDR1 MNHEY, CDR2 SVGEGT. CDR3 amino acids: CASSWAYPEGEAFF. The CDR3 region has the DNA TGTGCCAGCAGTTGGGCTTACCCAGAGGGTGAAGCTTTCTTT.

Only a few counts were recorded for this clonotype. This chain uses TRBV7-2 with TRBJ1-1, with TRBD1 identical over 7 bases. With V trimmed by 2 bases and J by 5 bases, 5 bases remained unmatched. The length of the CDR3 is 14 residues. The V gene's germline CDR1 is SGHTA and CDR2 FQGNSA. The CDR3 reads CASSLSPDRTEAFF. CDR3 sequence (DNA): TGTGCCAGCAGCTTAAGCCCGGACAGGACTGAAGCTTTCTTT.

There are many counts of this clonotype. The chain carries TRBV20-1 and TRBJ2-7; the D is unclear. Germline-derived CDR1 and CDR2 are DFQATT and SNEGSKA (reference sequence). This CDR3 has 14 residues. The V end lost 0 bases, the J end lost 2 bases, and 11 bases lay between the germline ends. CDR3 loop: CSARDRVFPYEQYF. CDR3 bases: TGCAGTGCTAGAGATCGTGTCTTTCCCTACGAGCAGTACTTC.

This clonotype was seen ten or more times. The V and J genes are TRBV11-3 and TRBJ2-7, with 9 positions matching TRBD2. Germline V gives CDR1 SGHNT, CDR2 YENEEA. Trimming took 7 bases from V and 2 from J; bases not matched to a gene: 6. The CDR3 sequence is 14 residues long. CDR3 amino acids: CASTGGRATYEQYF. CDR3 bases: TGTGCCAGCACCGGCGGGAGGGCCACCTACGAGCAGTACTTC.